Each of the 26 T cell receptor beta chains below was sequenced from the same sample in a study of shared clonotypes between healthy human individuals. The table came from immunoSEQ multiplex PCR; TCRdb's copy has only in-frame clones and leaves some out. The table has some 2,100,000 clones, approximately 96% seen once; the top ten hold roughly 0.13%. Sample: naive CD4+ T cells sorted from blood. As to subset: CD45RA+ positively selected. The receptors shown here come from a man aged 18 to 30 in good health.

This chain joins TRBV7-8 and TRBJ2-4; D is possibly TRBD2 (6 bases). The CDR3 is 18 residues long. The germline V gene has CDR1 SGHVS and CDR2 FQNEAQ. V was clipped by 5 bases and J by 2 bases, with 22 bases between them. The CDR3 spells CASSPQGQGGMTKNIQYF. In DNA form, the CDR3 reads TGTGCCAGCAGCCCCCAAGGGCAGGGCGGGATGACCAAAAACATTCAGTACTTC.

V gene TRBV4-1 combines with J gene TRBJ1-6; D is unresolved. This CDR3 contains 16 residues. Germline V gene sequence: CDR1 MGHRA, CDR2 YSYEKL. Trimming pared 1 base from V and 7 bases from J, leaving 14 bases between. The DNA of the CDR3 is TGCGCCAGCAGCCAAGCGGCGCCCTACCCCAATTCACCCCTCCACTTT. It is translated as CASSQAAPYPNSPLHF.

CDR3 nucleotide sequence: TGTGCCAGCAGTGTAGGGCCGAATGAAAAACTGTTTTTT. Encoded protein: CASSVGPNEKLFF. The chain couples TRBV6-1 to TRBJ1-4; no definite D call. CDR3 length: 13 residues. The V and J ends lost 4 bases and 5 bases respectively, with 8 bases between them. The V gene's germline CDR1 is MNHNS and CDR2 SASEGT.

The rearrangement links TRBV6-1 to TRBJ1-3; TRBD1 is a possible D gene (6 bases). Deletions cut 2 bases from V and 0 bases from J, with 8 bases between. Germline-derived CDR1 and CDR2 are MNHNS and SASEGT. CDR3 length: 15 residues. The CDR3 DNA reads TGTGCCAGCAGTGAACTGGGGGCCTCTGGAAACACCATATATTTT. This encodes CASSELGASGNTIYF.

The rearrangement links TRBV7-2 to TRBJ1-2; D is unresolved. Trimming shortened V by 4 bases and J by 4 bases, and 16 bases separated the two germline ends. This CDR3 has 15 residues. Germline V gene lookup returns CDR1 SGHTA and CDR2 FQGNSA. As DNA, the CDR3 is TGTGCCAGCAGCTCAGGACCCTTGAGGGTCTATGGCTACACCTTC. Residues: CASSSGPLRVYGYTF.

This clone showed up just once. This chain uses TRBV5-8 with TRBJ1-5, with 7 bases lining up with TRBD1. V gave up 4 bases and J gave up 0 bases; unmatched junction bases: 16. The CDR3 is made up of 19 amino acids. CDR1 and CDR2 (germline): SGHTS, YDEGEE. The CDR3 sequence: CASSPHFRDRDYSNQPQHF. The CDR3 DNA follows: TGTGCCAGCAGCCCCCATTTCCGGGACAGAGACTATAGCAATCAGCCCCAGCATTTT.

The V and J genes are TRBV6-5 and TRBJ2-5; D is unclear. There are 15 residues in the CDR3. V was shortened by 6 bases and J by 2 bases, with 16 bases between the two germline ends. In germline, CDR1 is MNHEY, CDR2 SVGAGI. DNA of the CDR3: TGTGCCAGCAGCAGAGGTAGGGTCTATCAAGAGACCCAGTACTTC. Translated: CASSRGRVYQETQYF.

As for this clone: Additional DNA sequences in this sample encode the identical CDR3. The CDR3 nucleotides are TGTGCCAGCAGCTTACAGGGGGCTCCCACTGAAGCTTTCTTT. This translates into CASSLQGAPTEAFF. The chain joins TRBV7-9 to TRBJ1-1; TRBD1 aligns across 8 bases. The junction had 3 bases not matched to a gene; V was cut back by 2 bases and J by 4 bases. The V gene's germline CDR1 is SEHNR and CDR2 FQNEAQ (reference sequence). The CDR3 contains 14 residues.

The CDR3, as DNA: TGTGCCAGCACCGACCTTGGGAGAGGGGATTATGGCTACACCTTC. Its protein is CASTDLGRGDYGYTF. The chain couples TRBV9 to TRBJ1-2, with D tentatively TRBD1 (5 bases). V shed 6 bases and J shed 5 bases, with 20 bases lying between them. Per the germline V gene, CDR1 is SGDLS and CDR2 is YYNGEE. This CDR3 contains 15 residues.

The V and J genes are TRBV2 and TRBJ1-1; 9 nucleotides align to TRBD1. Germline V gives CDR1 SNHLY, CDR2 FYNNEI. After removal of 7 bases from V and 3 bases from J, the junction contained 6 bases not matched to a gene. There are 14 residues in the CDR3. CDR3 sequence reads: CASNRDRADTEAFF. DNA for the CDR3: TGTGCCAGCAATCGGGACAGGGCGGACACTGAAGCTTTCTTT.

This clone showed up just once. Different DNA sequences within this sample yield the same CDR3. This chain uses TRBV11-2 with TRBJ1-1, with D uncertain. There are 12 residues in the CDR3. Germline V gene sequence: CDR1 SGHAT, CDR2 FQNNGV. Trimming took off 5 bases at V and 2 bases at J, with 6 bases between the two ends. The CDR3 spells CASSPQNTEAFF. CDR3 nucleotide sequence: TGTGCCAGCAGCCCACAAAACACTGAAGCTTTCTTT.

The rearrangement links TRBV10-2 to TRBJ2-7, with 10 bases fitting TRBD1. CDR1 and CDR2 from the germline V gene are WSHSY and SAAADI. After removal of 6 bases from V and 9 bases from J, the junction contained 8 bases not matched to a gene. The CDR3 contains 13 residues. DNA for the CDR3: TGCGCCAGCAGGCGGGACAGGGGAGTTGTGCAGTACTTC. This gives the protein CASRRDRGVVQYF.

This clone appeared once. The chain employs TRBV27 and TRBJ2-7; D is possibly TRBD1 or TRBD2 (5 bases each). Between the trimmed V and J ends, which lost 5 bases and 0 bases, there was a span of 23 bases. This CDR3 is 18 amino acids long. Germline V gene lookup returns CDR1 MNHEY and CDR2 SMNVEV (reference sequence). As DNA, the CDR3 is TGTGCCAGCAGTAAAAAGGCCTCTCTTGGGACGTTCTCCTACGAGCAGTACTTC. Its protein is CASSKKASLGTFSYEQYF.

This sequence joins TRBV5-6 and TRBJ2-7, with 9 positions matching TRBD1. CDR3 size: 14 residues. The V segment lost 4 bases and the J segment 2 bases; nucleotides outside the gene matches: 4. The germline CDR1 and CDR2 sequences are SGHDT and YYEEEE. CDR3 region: CASSGGQGPYEQYF. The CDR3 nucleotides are TGTGCCAGCAGCGGGGGACAGGGCCCCTACGAGCAGTACTTC.

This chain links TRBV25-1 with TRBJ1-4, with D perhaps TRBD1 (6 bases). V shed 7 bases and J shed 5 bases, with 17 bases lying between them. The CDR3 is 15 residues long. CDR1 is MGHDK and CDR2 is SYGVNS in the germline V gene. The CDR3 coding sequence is TGTGCCAGCAAGACCGGGGGACACGGCAATGAAAAACTGTTTTTT. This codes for CASKTGGHGNEKLFF.

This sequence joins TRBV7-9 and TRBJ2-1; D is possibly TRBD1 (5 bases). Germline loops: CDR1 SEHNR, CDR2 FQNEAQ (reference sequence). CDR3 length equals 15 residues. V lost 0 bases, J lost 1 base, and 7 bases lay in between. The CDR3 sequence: CASSLAGVSYNEQFF. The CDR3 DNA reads TGTGCCAGCAGCTTAGCAGGGGTTTCCTACAATGAGCAGTTCTTC.

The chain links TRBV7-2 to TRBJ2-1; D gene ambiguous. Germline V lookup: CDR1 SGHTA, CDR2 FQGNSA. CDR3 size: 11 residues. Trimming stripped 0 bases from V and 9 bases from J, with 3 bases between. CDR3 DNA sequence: TGTGCCAGCAGCTTAGCTGGTGAGCAGTTCTTC. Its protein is CASSLAGEQFF.

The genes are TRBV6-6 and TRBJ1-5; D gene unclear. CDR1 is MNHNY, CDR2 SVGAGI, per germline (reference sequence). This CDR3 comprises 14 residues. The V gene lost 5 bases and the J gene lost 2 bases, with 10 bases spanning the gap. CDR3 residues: CASSLVGGNQPQHF. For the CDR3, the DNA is TGTGCCAGCAGTCTTGTTGGAGGCAATCAGCCCCAGCATTTT.

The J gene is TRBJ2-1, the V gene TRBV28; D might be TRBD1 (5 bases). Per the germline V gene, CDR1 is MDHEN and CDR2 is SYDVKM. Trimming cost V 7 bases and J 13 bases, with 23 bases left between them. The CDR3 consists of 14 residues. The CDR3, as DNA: TGTGCCAGCACTTGGACACTACAAAAGAGTGTTCAGTTCTTC. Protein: CASTWTLQKSVQFF. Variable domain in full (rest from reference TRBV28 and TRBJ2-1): DVKVTQSSRYLVKRTGEKVFLECVQDMDHENMFWYRQDPGLGLRLIYFSYDVKMKEKGDIPEGYSVSREKKERFSLILESASTNQTSMYLCASTWTLQKSVQFFGPGTRLTVL.

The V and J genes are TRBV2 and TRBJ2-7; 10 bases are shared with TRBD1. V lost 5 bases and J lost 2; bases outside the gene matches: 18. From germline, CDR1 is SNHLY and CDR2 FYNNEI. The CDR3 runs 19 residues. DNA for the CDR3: TGTGCCAGCAGTCCTCTGATCCCGCTGACAGGGGGCTCAGCCTACGAGCAGTACTTC. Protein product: CASSPLIPLTGGSAYEQYF.

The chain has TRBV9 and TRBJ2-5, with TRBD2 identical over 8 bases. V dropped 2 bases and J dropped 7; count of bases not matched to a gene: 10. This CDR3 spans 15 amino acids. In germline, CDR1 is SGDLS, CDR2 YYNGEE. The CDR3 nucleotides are TGTGCCAGCAGCGTCGGGGGGGACATTAGCGGGACCCAGTACTTC. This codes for CASSVGGDISGTQYF.

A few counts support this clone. As DNA, the CDR3 is TGTGCCAGCAGTTATAAGACAGTCCTCTACGAGCAGTACTTC. Protein product: CASSYKTVLYEQYF. The rearrangement joins TRBV6-6 to TRBJ2-7; D is perhaps TRBD1 (5 bases). The CDR3 runs to 14 residues. CDR1 and CDR2 from the germline V gene are MNHNY and SVGAGI (reference sequence). Trimming pared 3 bases from V and 3 bases from J, leaving 12 bases between.

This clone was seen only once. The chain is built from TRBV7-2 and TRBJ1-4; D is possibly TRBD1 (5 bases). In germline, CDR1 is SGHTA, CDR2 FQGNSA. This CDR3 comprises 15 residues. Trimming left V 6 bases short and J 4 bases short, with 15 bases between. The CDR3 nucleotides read TGTGCCAGCAGTCCCGCAGGGAGCCTTAATGAAAAACTGTTTTTT. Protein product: CASSPAGSLNEKLFF. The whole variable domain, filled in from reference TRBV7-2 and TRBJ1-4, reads GAGVSQSPSNKVTEKGKDVELRCDPISGHTALYWYRQSLGQGLEFLIYFQGNSAPDKSGLPSDRFSAERTGGSVSTLTIQRTQQEDSAVYLCASSPAGSLNEKLFFGSGTQLSVL.

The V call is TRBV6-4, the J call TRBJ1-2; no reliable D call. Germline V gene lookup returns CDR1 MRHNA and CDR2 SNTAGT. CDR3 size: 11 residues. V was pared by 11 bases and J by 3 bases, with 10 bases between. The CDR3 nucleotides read TGTGCCGGCCTTTTTGACTATGGCTACACCTTC. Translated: CAGLFDYGYTF.

The CDR3 DNA reads TGCGCCAGCAGCCATGGCAGGGGTGGCTACACCTTC. This sequence encodes CASSHGRGGYTF. V and J are TRBV4-1 and TRBJ1-2; maybe TRBD1 (6 bases). Trimming took 3 bases from V and 7 from J, leaving 9 bases between them. The CDR3 contains 12 residues. CDR1 and CDR2 from the germline V gene are MGHRA and YSYEKL.

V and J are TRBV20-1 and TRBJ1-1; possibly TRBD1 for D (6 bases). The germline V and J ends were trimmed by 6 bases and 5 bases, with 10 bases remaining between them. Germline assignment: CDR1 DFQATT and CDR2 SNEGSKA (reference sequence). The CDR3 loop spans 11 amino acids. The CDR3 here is CSAQTGTEAFF. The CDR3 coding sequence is TGCAGTGCGCAAACAGGGACTGAAGCTTTCTTT.